The clone carrying this TCR beta chain was observed a few times. Antigen specificity is unknown. Trimming stripped 1 base from V and 10 bases from J, with 21 bases between. CDR1 and CDR2 (germline): LGHDT, YNNKEL (reference sequence). This CDR3 contains 16 residues. TCRdb analysed the 5' RACE reads with MiXCR anew, one entry per CDR3 protein. The sample contains around 50,000 distinct CDR3 sequences, approximately 7% of which appear only once. The data originate from a study of T cells after yellow fever vaccination. Study observations and caveats: Secondary responses were weaker yet peaked faster, day 5 versus 15.

This clonotype was obtained from a young man who received the YFV17D yellow fever vaccine. The chain combines TRBV3-1 with TRBJ2-3; unclear D gene. The sequenced sample was CD8+ T cells sorted from PBMCs, obtained less than 18 days after the first yellow fever vaccination. Here the CDR3 DNA reads TGTGCCAGCAGCCAAGTTCTCCGGAGCCCTTTCTTTGCGCAGTATTTT. Protein: CASSQVLRSPFFAQYF.